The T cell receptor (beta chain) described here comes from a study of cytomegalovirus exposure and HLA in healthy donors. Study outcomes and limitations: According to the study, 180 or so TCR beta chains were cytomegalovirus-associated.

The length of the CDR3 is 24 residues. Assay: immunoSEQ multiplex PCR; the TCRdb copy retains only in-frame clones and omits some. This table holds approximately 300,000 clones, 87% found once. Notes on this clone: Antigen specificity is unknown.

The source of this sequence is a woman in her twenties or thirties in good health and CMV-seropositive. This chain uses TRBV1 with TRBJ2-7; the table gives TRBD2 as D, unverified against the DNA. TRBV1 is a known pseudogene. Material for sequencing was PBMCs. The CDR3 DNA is TGCACCAGCAGCCGCGGCTACGTCCACGCCACCCGGGGGTTGACGGGAGTGGGCAATTACGAGCAGTACTTC. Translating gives CTSSRGYVHATRGLTGVGNYEQYF.